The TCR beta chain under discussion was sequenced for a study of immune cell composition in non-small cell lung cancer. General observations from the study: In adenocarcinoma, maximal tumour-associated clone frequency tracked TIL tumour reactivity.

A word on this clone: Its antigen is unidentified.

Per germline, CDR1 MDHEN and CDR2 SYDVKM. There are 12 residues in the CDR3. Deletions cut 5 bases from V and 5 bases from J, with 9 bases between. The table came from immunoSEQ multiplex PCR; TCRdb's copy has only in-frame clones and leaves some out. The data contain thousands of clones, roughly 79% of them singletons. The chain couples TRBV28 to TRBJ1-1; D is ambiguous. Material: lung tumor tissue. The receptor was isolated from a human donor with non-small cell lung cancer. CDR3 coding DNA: TGTGCCAGCAGTGACCCGTTTACTGAAGCTTTCTTT. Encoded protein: CASSDPFTEAFF. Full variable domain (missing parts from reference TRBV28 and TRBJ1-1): DVKVTQSSRYLVKRTGEKVFLECVQDMDHENMFWYRQDPGLGLRLIYFSYDVKMKEKGDIPEGYSVSREKKERFSLILESASTNQTSMYLCASSDPFTEAFFGQGTRLTVV.